The T cell receptor (beta chain) described here comes from a study of OX40 agonist ivuxolimab in advanced cancers. Repertoires were generated with immunoSEQ multiplex PCR, while TCRdb's copy carries only in-frame clones and drops some. Of around 36,000 clones listed, approximately 79% are singletons. This clone was recorded only once. CDR3 length equals 13 residues. Germline CDR1 and CDR2: SGHDT and YYEEEE. Trimming took 7 bases from V and 2 from J, leaving 11 bases between them. The source of this sequence is an adult with an advanced solid tumor such as melanoma, head and neck, liver or kidney cancer. The input for sequencing was CD4+ or CD8+ T cells sorted from blood, taken in a trial of the OX40 agonist ivuxolimab. The chain is built from TRBV5-6 and TRBJ2-3; D gene uncertain. CDR3 residues: CASSPGFTDTQYF. The CDR3 region has the DNA TGTGCCAGCTCCCCCGGGTTCACAGATACGCAGTATTTT.